This TCR beta chain was documented in a study of shared clonotypes between healthy human individuals. This CDR3 spans 14 amino acids. V dropped 5 bases and J dropped 0 bases, with 8 bases sitting between them. Germline V gives CDR1 SEHNR, CDR2 FQNEAQ (reference sequence). Naive CD8 cells lacked CD45RO, underwent positive selection for CCR7 and left out terminally differentiated effector memory CD45RA+ cells. TCRdb keeps only in-frame clones here, not all; method: immunoSEQ multiplex PCR. Among hundreds of thousands of clones listed, around 93% were seen once. Sequenced input: naive CD8+ T cells sorted from blood. This chain connects TRBV7-9 to TRBJ2-1, with a possible D match to TRBD1 (5 bases). The origin of this receptor is a man between 25 and 39 years old in good health. For the CDR3, the DNA is TGTGCCAGCAGCAGTCAGGGCTCCTACAATGAGCAGTTCTTC. This codes for CASSSQGSYNEQFF.